Below are 9 T cell receptor beta chains sequenced from a single sample in a study of shared clonotypes between healthy human individuals. Sequencing used immunoSEQ multiplex PCR; TCRdb keeps in-frame clones, though not all of them. The table records approximately 2,200,000 clones, approximately 94% of them present only once. Naive CD8 cells lacked CD45RO and underwent positive selection for CCR7, leaving out terminally differentiated effector memory CD45RA+ cells. Sequencing used naive CD8+ T cells from PBMCs. These TCRs come from a man aged 18 to 29 in good health. Some clones in this sample may be carry-over from other donors' samples.

In regard to this clone: This sample includes further DNA sequences coding for the same CDR3. The CDR3 bases are TGCGCCAGCAGCTCCAGGACAGGGGACTATGGCTACACCTTC. This encodes CASSSRTGDYGYTF. J is TRBJ1-2 and V is TRBV5-1; TRBD1 matches 9 bases. Trimming cost V 3 bases and J 3 bases; bases outside gene matches: 3. Germline-derived CDR1 and CDR2 are SGHRS and YFSETQ. The CDR3 sequence is 14 residues long.

The chain combines TRBV19 with TRBJ1-1, with D possibly being TRBD1 (5 bases). This CDR3 comprises 14 residues. Germline V lookup: CDR1 LNHDA, CDR2 SQIVND (reference sequence). Trimming took off 3 bases at V and 4 bases at J, with 12 bases between the two ends. In nucleotides, the CDR3 is TGTGCCAGTAGTATTATTGGGGGTGGCACTGAAGCTTTCTTT. Translated, it gives CASSIIGGGTEAFF.

This clone showed up just once. The chain uses TRBV19 and TRBJ1-2; TRBD1 might be the D (6 bases). This CDR3 contains 13 residues. The V gene's germline CDR1 is LNHDA and CDR2 SQIVND (reference sequence). V lost 7 bases and J lost 3, with 12 bases in between. The CDR3 DNA reads TGTGCCAGTAACAGGGACGGCTACTATGGCTACACCTTC. Translation: CASNRDGYYGYTF.

This chain links TRBV5-6 with TRBJ2-1; 7 bases agree with TRBD2. CDR1 and CDR2 (germline): SGHDT, YYEEEE. This CDR3 is built from 16 residues. The V segment lost 4 bases and the J segment 0 bases; nucleotides outside the gene matches: 7. The CDR3 here is CASSLLAQSSYNEQFF. CDR3 DNA: TGTGCCAGCAGCCTACTAGCGCAAAGCTCCTACAATGAGCAGTTCTTC.

The CDR3 loop reads CASSQGRVYGYTF. The CDR3 bases are TGTGCCAGCAGCCAAGGGAGGGTCTATGGCTACACCTTC. The chain carries TRBV14 and TRBJ1-2; D is uncertain. The CDR3 consists of 13 residues. The germline gives CDR1 SGHDN, CDR2 FVKESK. Trimming removed 1 base from V and 4 bases from J, with 7 bases in between.

V gene TRBV7-9 combines with J gene TRBJ2-7; D not resolved. V lost 3 bases, J lost 0 bases, and 15 bases lay in between. Germline V gene data show CDR1 as SEHNR and CDR2 as FQNEAQ (reference sequence). The CDR3 runs 16 residues. Here the CDR3 DNA reads TGTGCCAGCAGCTTTCTGGGCGGCGGTCCCTCCTACGAGCAGTACTTC. It yields the protein CASSFLGGGPSYEQYF.

The chain recombines TRBV2 with TRBJ2-5; no clear D. V was trimmed by 0 bases and J by 5 bases, leaving 16 bases between them. The germline V gene has CDR1 SNHLY and CDR2 FYNNEI. The CDR3 contains 16 residues. CDR3 sequence: CASSEALRPYSETQYF. CDR3 DNA: TGTGCCAGCAGTGAAGCGCTTCGGCCTTATTCGGAGACCCAGTACTTC.

The chain employs TRBV7-9 and TRBJ2-2; TRBD2 matches at 12 bases. Germline lookup yields CDR1 SEHNR and CDR2 FQNEAQ (reference sequence). CDR3 length: 15 amino acids. V trimming: 4 bases; J trimming: 4 bases; junction bases outside the gene matches: 1. The CDR3 DNA sequence: TGTGCCAGCAGCTCTAGCGGGAGGGTCACCGGGGAGCTGTTTTTT. Protein product: CASSSSGRVTGELFF.

A few counts support this clone. This chain joins TRBV7-2 and TRBJ1-1, with TRBD1 matching over 8 bases. Germline values: CDR1 SGHTA, CDR2 FQGNSA. Trimming cost V 2 bases and J 4 bases; bases outside gene matches: 6. CDR3 length equals 15 residues. The CDR3 spells CASSLRTGTGTEAFF. CDR3 sequence (DNA): TGTGCCAGCAGCTTACGGACAGGGACGGGCACTGAAGCTTTCTTT.